This T cell receptor (beta chain) was sequenced in a study of blood T cell repertoires in COVID-19. Across the study: The samples span acute and convalescent COVID-19 from the United States, Italy and Spain. Sources were T cells, B-cell-depleted T cells, or PBMCs; the material itself was cDNA or gDNA.

Original processing methods: Estimation of nucleated cell counts was performed using reference gene primer amplification. Assay: immunoSEQ multiplex PCR; the TCRdb copy retains only in-frame clones and omits some. The D gene and trimming were derived from the DNA, and the V and J assignments and clone size from that table. The table records over 150,000 clones, around 83% of them present only once. Enrolled during active infection, Seattle patients were then followed longitudinally. V dropped 4 bases and J dropped 5; count of bases not matched to a gene: 13. The CDR3 totals 16 residues. CDR1 is LNHDA and CDR2 is SQIVND in the germline V gene (reference sequence).

The sequence was obtained from a woman between 65 and 79 years old with COVID-19, enrolled during active disease. V and J are TRBV19 and TRBJ2-5; 7 bases are a match to TRBD1. Sequenced material: peripheral blood. CDR3 nucleotides: TGTGCCAGTAGTAACATCCCCGGGACAGTTGGGGAGACCCAGTACTTC. This sequence encodes CASSNIPGTVGETQYF.